This T cell receptor beta chain was documented in a study of CD8+ T cells in alopecia areata (dated by TCRdb to 2017 to 2018). Notes on the research overall: The treated patients, all with moderate-to-severe alopecia areata, were enrolled in an open-label pilot trial of oral tofacitinib given at 5 to 10 mg twice daily. Scalp clonality was compared among normal scalp (n=4), patchy alopecia areata scalp (n=8), and alopecia totalis/universalis scalp (n=8). Scalp tissue and sorted CD4+ and CD8+ peripheral blood T cells from patchy and totalis/universalis alopecia areata patients and from healthy controls were covered by human TCRbeta sequencing. High-throughput TCRbeta sequencing was used to examine T cell clonal expansion in alopecia areata in both the C3H/HeJ mouse model and human patients. Tofacitinib was given for 6 to 18 months, followed by 6 months of follow-up off drug to assess delayed response and recurrence. Tofacitinib-treated patients had biopsies at baseline and at 4 and 24 weeks of treatment, with a later scalp biopsy in several patients. TCRbeta CDR3 regions were amplified by immunoSEQ multiplex PCR with 35 Vbeta forward and 13 Jbeta reverse primers. RNA was obtained with the PAXgene miRNA kit for fixed scalp, the miRNeasy kit for PBMCs, and the RNeasy kit for mouse skin.

The time point label for this specimen denotes: baseline before oral tofacitinib. Lesional scalp punch biopsies and peripheral blood were obtained from alopecia areata patients. PBMCs were isolated by density centrifugation and stained for CD3, CD4 and CD8, after which CD4+ and CD8+ T cells were sorted on a FACSAria. V is cut by 3 bases and J by 5 bases, and the space between the germline ends is 13 bases. The germline V gene sets CDR1 to SQVTM and CDR2 to ANQGSEA. The CDR3 sequence holds 13 residues, the cysteine and phenylalanine included. Solely the CDR3 DNA is kept, with 39 bases framed from the first base. In this sample, this clone turned up a few times. Its antigen remains unidentified. Nothing much larger sits one base from this clone, and base qualities are not available. Library construction relied on the immunoSEQ multiplex PCR assay. RNA was extracted from all samples and reverse transcribed into cDNA, which served as template for TCR sequencing. SuperScript III was used to make first-strand cDNA, primed with a 2:1 mix of oligo-dT and random hexamers. A synthetic immune receptor repertoire was used to assess amplification bias, and residual bias was removed computationally. Per the source publication's procedure: Raw reads were preprocessed to remove errors, and CDR3 was defined by IMGT conventions from the conserved cysteine to phenylalanine. Clonality was calculated as 1 minus Shannon entropy normalized by log2 of the number of productive unique TCRs. Whether scalp clones were CD4 or CD8 was inferred by matching scalp TCRbeta sequences against CD4 and CD8 repertoires sorted from blood. TCRdb retrieved this table from immuneACCESS and kept in-frame rearrangements only. Not all clones are present; in checked studies, unresolved V genes account for under half, and no reason is known for the remainder. The V and J calls and clone size are taken from that table; D and trimming were inferred from the DNA. The table for this sample lists 250,000 or so clones; 67% of them were counted only once. The ten largest account for approximately 1.2% of the sample.

General findings and caveats noted by the study authors: Compared with normal scalp, lesional scalp had higher clonality and more expanded CD8+ clones, particularly in alopecia totalis/universalis, a pattern that suggests antigenic drive. Shared TCR sequences between patients were less evident than in mice, which may be partly attributable to HLA diversity in the patient population. Resident alphabeta T cells in normal human skin are also sequenced, complicating scalp TCR repertoire analysis, unlike mouse skin dominated by gammadelta T cells.

The TCR was taken from a human donor with alopecia areata. The chain uses TRBV29-1 and TRBJ2-5, and perhaps TRBD1 as D gene, on 6 matching bases. The starting material was CD4+ T cells sorted from blood, obtained at week 0. The CDR3 reads CSVDTGWYETQYF. The base sequence is TGCAGCGTTGACACAGGGTGGTACGAGACCCAGTACTTC. The CDR3 plus the reference TRBV29-1 and TRBJ2-5 genes for the other parts give the full variable domain: SAVISQKPSRDICQRGTSLTIQCQVDSQVTMMFWYRQQPGQSLTLIATANQGSEATYESGFVIDKFPISRPNLTFSTLTVSNMSPEDSSIYLCSVDTGWYETQYFGPGTRLLVL.